This T cell receptor (beta chain) was recorded in a study of monozygotic twins with inflammatory bowel disease. The CDR3 covers 16 residues. Germline values: CDR1 MGHRA, CDR2 YSYEKL. Investigators made cDNA in eight separate reactions per sample. TCRalpha along with TCRbeta cDNA was subjected to two nested PCRs lasting approximately 16 and 9 cycles. TCRdb re-called the 5' RACE reads and shows each CDR3 protein once, DNA omitted. Its listing shows some 400,000 distinct CDR3 sequences. This TCR derives from a human donor with ulcerative colitis or Crohn's disease, or a healthy co-twin of an affected twin (not recorded which). The chain has TRBV4-1 and TRBJ1-5; TCRdb's D gene call, TRBD1, goes unchecked for lack of DNA. The specimen was blood. The CDR3 here is CASSLSGQGLVQPQHF.